This T cell receptor (beta chain) was documented in a study of beta chain features in type 1 diabetes. Study outcomes and limitations: Moderately but significantly shorter TCRB CDR3s were found in Type 1 diabetes patients in all four CD4+ subsets.

Points on this clone: The target antigen is unknown.

Germline values: CDR1 SEHNR, CDR2 FQNEAQ (reference sequence). Between the trimmed V and J ends, which lost 8 bases and 1 base, there was a span of 13 bases. The CDR3 has 14 amino acids. Researchers reported sorting CD4+ naive, central memory, regulatory and stem cell-like memory cells via CD45RO/CCR7/CD25/CD127/CD95/CD27. Isolated RNA was reverse transcribed in full, so expressed TCRB transcripts were sequenced. The repertoire was sequenced with immunoSEQ multiplex PCR; TCRdb's copy has only in-frame clones and lacks some. The data contain 550,000 to 850,000 clones, 10% to 15% of them singletons. The V and J genes are TRBV7-9 and TRBJ2-3; a possible D gene is TRBD1 (6 bases). The specimen was naive CD4+ T cells from blood. The receptor's source is a man aged 18-30 years with type 1 diabetes. The CDR3 DNA reads as TGTGCCAGCTCCGACAGGACCCGCACAGATACGCAGTATTTT. Protein sequence: CASSDRTRTDTQYF.